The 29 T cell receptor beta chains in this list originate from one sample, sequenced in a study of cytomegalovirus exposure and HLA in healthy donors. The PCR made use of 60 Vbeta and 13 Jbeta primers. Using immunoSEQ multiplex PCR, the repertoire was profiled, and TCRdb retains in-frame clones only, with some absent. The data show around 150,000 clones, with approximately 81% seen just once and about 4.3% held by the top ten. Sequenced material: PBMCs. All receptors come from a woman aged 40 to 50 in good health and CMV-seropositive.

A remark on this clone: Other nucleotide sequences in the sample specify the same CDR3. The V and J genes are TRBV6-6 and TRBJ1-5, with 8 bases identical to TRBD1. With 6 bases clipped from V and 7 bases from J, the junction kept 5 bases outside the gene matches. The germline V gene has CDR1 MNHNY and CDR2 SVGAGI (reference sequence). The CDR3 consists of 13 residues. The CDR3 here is CASSPGTGQPQHF. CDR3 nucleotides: TGTGCCAGCAGCCCAGGGACAGGACAGCCCCAGCATTTT.

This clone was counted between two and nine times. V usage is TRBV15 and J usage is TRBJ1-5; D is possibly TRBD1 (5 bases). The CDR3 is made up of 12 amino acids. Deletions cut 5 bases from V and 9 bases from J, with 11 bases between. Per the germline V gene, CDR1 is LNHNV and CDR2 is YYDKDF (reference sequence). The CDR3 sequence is CATSLVRGPQHF. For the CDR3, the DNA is TGTGCCACCAGCCTTGTAAGGGGGCCCCAGCATTTT.

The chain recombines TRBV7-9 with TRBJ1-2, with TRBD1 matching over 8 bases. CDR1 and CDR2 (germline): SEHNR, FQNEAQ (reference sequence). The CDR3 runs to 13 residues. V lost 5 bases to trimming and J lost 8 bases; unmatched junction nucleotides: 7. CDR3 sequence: CASSTDRGWGYTF. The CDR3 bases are TGTGCCAGCAGCACAGACAGGGGCTGGGGCTACACCTTC.

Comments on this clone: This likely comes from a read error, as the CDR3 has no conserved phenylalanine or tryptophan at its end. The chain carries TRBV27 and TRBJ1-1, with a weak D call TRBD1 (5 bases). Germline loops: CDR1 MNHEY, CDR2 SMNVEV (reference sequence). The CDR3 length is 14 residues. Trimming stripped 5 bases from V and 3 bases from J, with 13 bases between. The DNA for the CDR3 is TGTGCCAGCAGTCCGCAGGGTTGGGACACTGAAGCTTTCCTT. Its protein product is CASSPQGWDTEAFL.

CDR3 in amino acids: CAISDPRATRSYNEQFF. In DNA form, the CDR3 reads TGTGCCATCAGTGACCCGCGGGCGACTAGGTCCTACAATGAGCAGTTCTTC. The V call is TRBV10-3, the J call TRBJ2-1, with D possibly matching TRBD2 (6 bases). There are 17 residues in the CDR3. Trimming removed 3 bases from V and 1 base from J, with 16 bases in between. From germline, CDR1 is ENHRY and CDR2 SYGVKD.

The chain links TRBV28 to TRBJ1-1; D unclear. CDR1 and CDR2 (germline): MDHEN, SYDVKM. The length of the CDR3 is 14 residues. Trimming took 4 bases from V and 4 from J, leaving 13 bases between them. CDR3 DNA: TGTGCCAGCAGTTCGCCTGGCGGTCGCACTGAAGCTTTCTTT. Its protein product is CASSSPGGRTEAFF.

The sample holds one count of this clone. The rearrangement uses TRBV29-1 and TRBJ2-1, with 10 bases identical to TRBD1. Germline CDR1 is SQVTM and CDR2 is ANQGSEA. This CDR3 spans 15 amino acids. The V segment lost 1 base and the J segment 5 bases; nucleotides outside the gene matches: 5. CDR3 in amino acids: CSVEGGDRGNNEQFF. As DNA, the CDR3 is TGCAGCGTTGAAGGGGGGGACAGGGGAAACAATGAGCAGTTCTTC.

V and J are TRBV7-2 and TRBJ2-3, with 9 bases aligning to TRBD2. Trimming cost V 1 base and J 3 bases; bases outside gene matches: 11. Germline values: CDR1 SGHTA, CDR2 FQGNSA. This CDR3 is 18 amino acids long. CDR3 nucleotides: TGTGCCAGCAGCTTAGGCCCAGCGGGGGGTTTGGGGACAGATACGCAGTATTTT. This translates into CASSLGPAGGLGTDTQYF. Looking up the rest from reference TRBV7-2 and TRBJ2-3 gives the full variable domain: GAGVSQSPSNKVTEKGKDVELRCDPISGHTALYWYRQSLGQGLEFLIYFQGNSAPDKSGLPSDRFSAERTGGSVSTLTIQRTQQEDSAVYLCASSLGPAGGLGTDTQYFGPGTRLTVL.

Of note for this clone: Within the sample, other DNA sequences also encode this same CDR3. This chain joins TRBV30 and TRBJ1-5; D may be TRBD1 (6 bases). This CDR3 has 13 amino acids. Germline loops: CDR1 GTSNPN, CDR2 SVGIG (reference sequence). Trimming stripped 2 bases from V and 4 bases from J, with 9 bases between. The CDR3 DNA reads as TGTGCCTGGAGTAAACAGGGTAATCAGCCCCAGCATTTT. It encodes CAWSKQGNQPQHF.

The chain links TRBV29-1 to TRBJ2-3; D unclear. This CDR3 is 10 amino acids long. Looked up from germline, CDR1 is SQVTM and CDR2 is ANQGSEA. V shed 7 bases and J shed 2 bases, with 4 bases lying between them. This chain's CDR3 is CSGDTDTQYF. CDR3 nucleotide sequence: TGCAGCGGAGACACAGATACGCAGTATTTT.

CDR3 nucleotides: TGTGCCAGCAGCGTAGAGGGAGGGGGGGGCCGGGCTTTCTTT. It specifies CASSVEGGGGRAFF. The rearrangement uses TRBV9 and TRBJ1-1, with a possible D match to TRBD1 (6 bases). CDR1 is SGDLS, CDR2 YYNGEE, per germline. V was shortened by 0 bases and J by 11 bases, with 17 bases between the two germline ends. This CDR3 spans 14 amino acids.

CDR3 region: CASSIQETQYF. Here the CDR3 DNA reads TGCGCCAGCAGCATACAAGAGACCCAGTACTTC. The chain recombines TRBV5-1 with TRBJ2-5; D not certain. Germline V gene data show CDR1 as SGHRS and CDR2 as YFSETQ. Trimming removed 4 bases at V and 2 bases at J, with 3 bases between. CDR3 size: 11 residues.

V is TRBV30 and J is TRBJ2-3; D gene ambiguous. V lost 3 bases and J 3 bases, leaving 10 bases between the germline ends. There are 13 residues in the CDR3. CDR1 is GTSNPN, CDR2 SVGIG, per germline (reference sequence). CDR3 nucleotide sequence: TGTGCCTGGAGGACTCGGGTGACAGATACGCAGTATTTT. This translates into CAWRTRVTDTQYF.

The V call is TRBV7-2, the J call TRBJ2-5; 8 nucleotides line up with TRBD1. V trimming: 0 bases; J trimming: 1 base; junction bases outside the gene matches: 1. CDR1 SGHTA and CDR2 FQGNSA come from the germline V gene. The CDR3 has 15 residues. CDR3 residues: CASSLAGTGQETQYF. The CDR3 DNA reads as TGTGCCAGCAGCTTAGCGGGGACAGGCCAAGAGACCCAGTACTTC.

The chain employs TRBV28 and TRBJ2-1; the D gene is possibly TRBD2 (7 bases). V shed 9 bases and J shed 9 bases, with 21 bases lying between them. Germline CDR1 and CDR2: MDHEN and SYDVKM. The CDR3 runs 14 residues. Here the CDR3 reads CASRSGTIAGEQFF. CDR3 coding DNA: TGTGCCAGTCGAAGCGGGACAATAGCGGGTGAGCAGTTCTTC.

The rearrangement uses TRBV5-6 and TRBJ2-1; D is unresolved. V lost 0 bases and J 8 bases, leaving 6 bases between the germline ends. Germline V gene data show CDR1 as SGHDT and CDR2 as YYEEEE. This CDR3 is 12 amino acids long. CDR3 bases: TGTGCCAGCAGCTTGGATACGGATGAGCAGTTCTTC. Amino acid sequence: CASSLDTDEQFF.

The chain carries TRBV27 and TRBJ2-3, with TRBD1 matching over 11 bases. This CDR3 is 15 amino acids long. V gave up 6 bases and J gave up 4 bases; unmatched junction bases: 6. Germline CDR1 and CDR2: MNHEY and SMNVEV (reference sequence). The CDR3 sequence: CASSEGQGASDTQYF. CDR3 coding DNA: TGTGCCAGCAGCGAAGGACAGGGGGCTTCAGATACGCAGTATTTT.

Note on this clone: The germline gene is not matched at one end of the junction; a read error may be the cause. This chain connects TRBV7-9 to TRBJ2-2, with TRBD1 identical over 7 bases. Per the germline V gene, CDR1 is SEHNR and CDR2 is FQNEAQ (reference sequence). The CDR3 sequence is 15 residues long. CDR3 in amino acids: CSSSLQGRNTGELFF. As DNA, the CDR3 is TGTTCCAGCAGCTTACAGGGGAGAAACACCGGGGAGCTGTTTTTT.

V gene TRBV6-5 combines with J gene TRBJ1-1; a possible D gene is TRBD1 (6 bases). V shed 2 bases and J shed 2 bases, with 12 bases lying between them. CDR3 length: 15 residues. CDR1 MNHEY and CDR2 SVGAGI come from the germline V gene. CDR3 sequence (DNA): TGTGCCAGCAGTTACGGGGGCAGCAGTAACACTGAAGCTTTCTTT. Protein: CASSYGGSSNTEAFF.

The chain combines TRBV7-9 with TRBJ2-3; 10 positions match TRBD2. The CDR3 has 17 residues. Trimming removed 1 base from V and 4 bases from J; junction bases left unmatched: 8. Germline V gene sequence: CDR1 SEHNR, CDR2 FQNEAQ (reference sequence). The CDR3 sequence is CASSLGQTSGLPDTQYF. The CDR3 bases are TGTGCCAGCAGCTTAGGTCAGACTAGCGGGTTGCCAGATACGCAGTATTTT.

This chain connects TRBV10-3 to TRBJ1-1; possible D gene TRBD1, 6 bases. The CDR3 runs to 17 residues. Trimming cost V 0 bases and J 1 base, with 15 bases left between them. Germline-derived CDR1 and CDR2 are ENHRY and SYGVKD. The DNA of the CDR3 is TGTGCCATCAGTGAGTCGACAATGGGGACACCGAACACTGAAGCTTTCTTT. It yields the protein CAISESTMGTPNTEAFF.

The CDR3 sequence: CASRQGTRYQQETQYF. The CDR3 region has the DNA TGTGCCAGCAGACAAGGGACACGATACCAGCAAGAGACCCAGTACTTC. The rearrangement links TRBV6-4 to TRBJ2-5; possibly TRBD1 for D (6 bases). The CDR3 has 16 amino acids. With 6 bases removed from V and 2 bases from J, the gap between germline ends came to 19 bases. The germline gives CDR1 MRHNA, CDR2 SNTAGT.

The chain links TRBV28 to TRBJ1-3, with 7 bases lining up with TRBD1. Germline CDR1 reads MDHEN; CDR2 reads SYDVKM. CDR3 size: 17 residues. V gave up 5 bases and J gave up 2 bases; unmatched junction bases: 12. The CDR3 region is CASSSTSQGTAGNTIYF. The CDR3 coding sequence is TGTGCCAGCAGTAGTACCTCTCAGGGGACAGCTGGAAACACCATATATTTT.

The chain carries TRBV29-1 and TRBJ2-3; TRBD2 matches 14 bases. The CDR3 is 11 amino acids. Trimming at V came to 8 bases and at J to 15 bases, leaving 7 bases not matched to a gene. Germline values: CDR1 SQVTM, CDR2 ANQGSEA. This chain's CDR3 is CSTGLAGVLYF. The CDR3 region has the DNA TGCAGCACGGGACTAGCGGGAGTGTTATATTTT.

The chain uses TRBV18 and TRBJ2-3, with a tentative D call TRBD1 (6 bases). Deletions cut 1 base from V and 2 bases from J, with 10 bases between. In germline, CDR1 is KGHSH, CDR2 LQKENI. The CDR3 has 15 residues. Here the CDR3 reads CASSPQDSYTDTQYF. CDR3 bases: TGTGCCAGCTCACCACAGGACAGCTACACAGATACGCAGTATTTT.

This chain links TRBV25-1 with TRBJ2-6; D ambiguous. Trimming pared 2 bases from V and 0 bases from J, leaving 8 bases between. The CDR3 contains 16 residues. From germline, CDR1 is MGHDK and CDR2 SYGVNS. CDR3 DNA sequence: TGTGCCAGCAGTGAAGCCCTGCGCTCTGGGGCCAACGTCCTGACTTTC. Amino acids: CASSEALRSGANVLTF.

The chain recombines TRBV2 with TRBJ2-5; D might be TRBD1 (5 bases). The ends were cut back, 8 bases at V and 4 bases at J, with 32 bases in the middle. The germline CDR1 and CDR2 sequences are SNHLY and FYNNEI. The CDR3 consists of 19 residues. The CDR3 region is CASSTPRTRARLDLETQYF. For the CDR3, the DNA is TGTGCCAGCTCAACCCCACGGACAAGGGCGCGTCTAGACTTAGAGACCCAGTACTTC.

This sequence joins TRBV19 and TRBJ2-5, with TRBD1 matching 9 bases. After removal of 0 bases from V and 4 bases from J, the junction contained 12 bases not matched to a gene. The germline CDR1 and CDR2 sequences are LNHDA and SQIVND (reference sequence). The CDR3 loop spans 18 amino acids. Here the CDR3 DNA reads TGTGCCAGTAGTATAGAAGAGGGGGACAGGGTAGTGGGAGAGACCCAGTACTTC. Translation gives CASSIEEGDRVVGETQYF.

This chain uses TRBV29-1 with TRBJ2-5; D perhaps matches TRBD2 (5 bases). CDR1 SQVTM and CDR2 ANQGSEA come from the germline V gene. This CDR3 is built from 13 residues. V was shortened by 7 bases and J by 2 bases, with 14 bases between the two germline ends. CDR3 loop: CSAIGAVQETQYF. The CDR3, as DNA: TGCAGCGCAATAGGAGCGGTACAAGAGACCCAGTACTTC. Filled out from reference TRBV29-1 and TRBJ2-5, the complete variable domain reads SAVISQKPSRDICQRGTSLTIQCQVDSQVTMMFWYRQQPGQSLTLIATANQGSEATYESGFVIDKFPISRPNLTFSTLTVSNMSPEDSSIYLCSAIGAVQETQYFGPGTRLLVL.